The next 26 T cell receptor beta chains were all read from a single sample in a study of T cells in Graves' hyperthyroidism and ophthalmopathy. There were TCR beta CDR3 regions amplified from RNA transcripts. The HTBI set primed first-round TCR CDR3 RT-PCR. In TCRdb, the multiplex PCR reads were re-called with MiXCR into one record per CDR3 protein. Seen here are nearly 600,000 distinct CDR3 sequences, more than 13% observed once, and the top ten hold roughly 6.9%. The sample was blood. The source of these receptors is a woman aged 18-35 years with Graves' ophthalmopathy.

This chain joins TRBV7-9 and TRBJ1-1; 8 bases fit TRBD1. The CDR3 totals 17 residues. Germline V gives CDR1 SEHNR, CDR2 FQNEAQ (reference sequence). Trimming removed 6 bases from V and 5 bases from J; junction bases left unmatched: 17. DNA for the CDR3: TGTGCCAGCAGGACCTCTAGGGACAGGAGGCTAGTTACTGAAGCTTTCTTT. Protein: CASRTSRDRRLVTEAFF.

In its sample, this clonotype was seen many times. This chain joins TRBV24-1 and TRBJ2-1; 10 bases are a match to TRBD2. Germline trimming cut 3 bases from V and 5 bases from J; bases unmatched to any gene: 3. Germline lookup yields CDR1 KGHDR and CDR2 SFDVKD. This CDR3 contains 15 residues. This CDR3 is CATSDPGLADNEQFF. In DNA form, the CDR3 reads TGTGCCACCAGTGATCCCGGACTAGCGGACAATGAGCAGTTCTTC.

The rearrangement joins TRBV27 to TRBJ2-5; D tentatively fits TRBD1 or TRBD2 (5 bases each). Germline V lookup: CDR1 MNHEY, CDR2 SMNVEV (reference sequence). V was clipped by 5 bases and J by 4 bases, with 11 bases between them. CDR3 length: 13 amino acids. DNA of the CDR3: TGTGCCAGCAGTGGGGGTCGGGGAGAGACCCAGTACTTC. It translates to CASSGGRGETQYF.

This clonotype was seen ten or more times. Here the CDR3 DNA reads TGTGCCAGCGGGCACTTAGGGCAGCCCCAGCATTTT. Its translation is CASGHLGQPQHF. This rearrangement joins TRBV12-3 or TRBV12-4 to TRBJ1-5, with no clear D. The CDR3 is 12 residues long. Trimming left V 8 bases short and J 7 bases short, with 12 bases between.

Note on this clonotype: An end of the junction differs from the germline gene, which may be a read error. The chain has TRBV20-1 and TRBJ1-1; weak D call: TRBD1 (6 bases). The V gene's germline CDR1 is DFQATT and CDR2 SNEGSKA (reference sequence). This CDR3 spans 15 amino acids. CDR3 loop: CSTRDAGTTNTEAFF. CDR3 DNA: TGCAGTACTAGAGATGCAGGGACAACGAACACTGAAGCTTTCTTT.

This clonotype was seen at least ten times. V is TRBV29-1 and J is TRBJ2-1, with TRBD1 as a possible D gene (5 bases). The length of the CDR3 is 15 residues. Looked up from germline, CDR1 is SQVTM and CDR2 is ANQGSEA. V gave up 0 bases and J gave up 10 bases, with 19 bases separating them. CDR3 protein: CSVEDLSRQSAEQFF. In DNA, the CDR3 is TGCAGCGTTGAAGATCTATCCCGACAGTCAGCGGAGCAGTTCTTC.

The sample holds many counts of this clonotype. The rearrangement joins TRBV2 to TRBJ2-1, with 9 positions matching TRBD2. V dropped 3 bases and J dropped 4; count of bases not matched to a gene: 7. Germline V gives CDR1 SNHLY, CDR2 FYNNEI. The CDR3 extends over 16 amino acids. This CDR3 reads CASSDEGGRVYNEQFF. The CDR3 DNA reads as TGTGCCAGCAGTGATGAGGGCGGGAGGGTATACAATGAGCAGTTCTTC.

This clonotype was counted many times. The chain employs TRBV30 and TRBJ2-3; D is perhaps TRBD2 (7 bases). CDR3 size: 15 residues. Trimming took 2 bases from V and 5 from J, leaving 17 bases between them. Germline CDR1 is GTSNPN and CDR2 is SVGIG (reference sequence). The CDR3 spells CAWSPRGAVRDTQYF. CDR3 DNA: TGTGCCTGGAGTCCCCGGGGGGCGGTCAGAGATACGCAGTATTTT.

This chain uses TRBV18 with TRBJ2-7, with D perhaps TRBD2 (5 bases). Trimming left V 2 bases short and J 4 bases short, with 15 bases between. This CDR3 has 15 amino acids. The germline CDR1 and CDR2 sequences are KGHSH and LQKENI. Here the CDR3 reads CASSPAGSQPYEQYF. The CDR3, as DNA: TGTGCCAGCTCACCAGCGGGTTCCCAACCTTACGAGCAGTACTTC.

The chain joins TRBV3-1 to TRBJ1-1; D not resolved. The CDR3 spans 13 residues. Between the trimmed V and J ends, which lost 1 base and 7 bases, there was a span of 10 bases. CDR1 and CDR2 (germline): LGHDT, YNNKEL (reference sequence). CDR3 amino acids: CASSQGHLDEAFF. The DNA of the CDR3 is TGTGCCAGCAGCCAAGGACACTTGGATGAAGCTTTCTTT.

This clonotype has a count of ten or more. The chain has TRBV28 and TRBJ1-2; possible D gene TRBD1, 6 bases. CDR3 length: 14 residues. Trimming stripped 2 bases from V and 2 bases from J, with 9 bases between. Per germline, CDR1 MDHEN and CDR2 SYDVKM. CDR3 sequence: CASSLTGANYGYTF. As DNA, the CDR3 is TGTGCCAGCAGTTTAACGGGGGCGAACTATGGCTACACCTTC.

V gene TRBV29-1 combines with J gene TRBJ1-5; D is undetermined. Germline V gene lookup returns CDR1 SQVTM and CDR2 ANQGSEA. The CDR3 is 13 residues long. CDR3 sequence: CREREYSNQPQHF. The CDR3 coding sequence is TGCAGAGAGAGGGAGTATAGCAATCAGCCCCAGCATTTT.

In this sample, this clonotype turned up many times. The genes are TRBV30 and TRBJ1-1; a weak D match, TRBD1 (5 bases). Germline V gene sequence: CDR1 GTSNPN, CDR2 SVGIG (reference sequence). The CDR3 runs 14 residues. Deletions cut 1 base from V and 0 bases from J, with 9 bases between. CDR3 coding DNA: TGTGCCTGGAGTGCGGGGGTCTTGAACACTGAAGCTTTCTTT. It translates to CAWSAGVLNTEAFF.

This chain links TRBV25-1 with TRBJ1-2; D unclear. The germline CDR1 and CDR2 sequences are MGHDK and SYGVNS. Between the trimmed V and J ends, which lost 5 bases and 0 bases, there was a span of 10 bases. There are 14 residues in the CDR3. The chain's CDR3 is CASSSGLANYGYTF. The CDR3 nucleotides read TGTGCCAGCAGTTCAGGTCTAGCTAACTATGGCTACACCTTC.

At least ten counts were recorded for this clonotype. The chain is built from TRBV2 and TRBJ2-7, with 12 bases lining up with TRBD1. In germline, CDR1 is SNHLY, CDR2 FYNNEI. Germline trimming cut 8 bases from V and 5 bases from J; bases unmatched to any gene: 13. This CDR3 has 16 amino acids. The CDR3 loop is CASRRPGQGAFNEQYF. The CDR3 DNA sequence: TGTGCCAGCCGTCGGCCGGGACAGGGGGCTTTCAACGAGCAGTACTTC.

The CDR3 loop is CASSFGPGYEQYF. In DNA form, the CDR3 reads TGTGCCAGCAGTTTCGGTCCGGGGTACGAGCAGTACTTC. V usage is TRBV28 and J usage is TRBJ2-7, with D maybe TRBD2 (5 bases). V lost 3 bases and J lost 4, with 10 bases in between. Germline assignment: CDR1 MDHEN and CDR2 SYDVKM. The length of the CDR3 is 13 residues.

This clonotype was observed a handful of times. This chain links TRBV6-5 with TRBJ1-1; 7 bases line up with TRBD1. With V trimmed by 4 bases and J by 1 base, 3 bases remained unmatched. Germline assignment: CDR1 MNHEY and CDR2 SVGAGI. The CDR3 length is 14 residues. The CDR3 nucleotides are TGTGCCAGCAGTTGGGGACAGTCGAACACTGAAGCTTTCTTT. Translated: CASSWGQSNTEAFF.

This clonotype was recorded at least ten times. The V gene is TRBV28, the J gene TRBJ2-7; D may match TRBD1 or TRBD2 (6 bases each). CDR1 and CDR2 (germline): MDHEN, SYDVKM. The CDR3 spans 13 residues. V shed 3 bases and J shed 4 bases, with 10 bases lying between them. CDR3 DNA: TGTGCCAGCAGTTTTCGGGGGCGGTACGAGCAGTACTTC. It codes for CASSFRGRYEQYF.

Many counts were recorded for this clonotype. V and J are TRBV5-1 and TRBJ2-3; 8 positions agree with TRBD2. The V gene's germline CDR1 is SGHRS and CDR2 YFSETQ. V gave up 4 bases and J gave up 1 base; unmatched junction bases: 5. The CDR3 runs to 15 residues. Here the CDR3 reads CASSPTTSGTDTQYF. DNA for the CDR3: TGCGCCAGCAGCCCGACGACTAGCGGCACAGATACGCAGTATTTT. Using reference TRBV5-1 and TRBJ2-3 for the parts outside the CDR3, the full variable domain is KAGVTQTPRYLIKTRGQQVTLSCSPISGHRSVSWYQQTPGQGLQFLFEYFSETQRNKGNFPGRFSGRQFSNSRSEMNVSTLELGDSALYLCASSPTTSGTDTQYFGPGTRLTVL.

This clonotype was picked up many times. The chain links TRBV7-9 to TRBJ1-1; D ambiguous. V gave up 0 bases and J gave up 4 bases, with 9 bases separating them. The CDR3 covers 14 residues. Germline V CDR1 and CDR2: SEHNR, FQNEAQ (reference sequence). CDR3 nucleotide sequence: TGTGCCAGCAGCTTAGCCGGGGTGGGCACTGAAGCTTTCTTT. Amino acids: CASSLAGVGTEAFF.

In this sample, this clonotype turned up many times. The chain employs TRBV7-9 and TRBJ2-2; no reliable D call. CDR3 length: 12 residues. Trimming took 4 bases from V and 8 from J, leaving 8 bases between them. Germline CDR1 reads SEHNR; CDR2 reads FQNEAQ (reference sequence). CDR3 nucleotides: TGTGCCAGCAGCTCCTTCGTTGGGGAGCTGTTTTTT. Its translation is CASSSFVGELFF.

At least ten counts were recorded for this clonotype. The CDR3 DNA follows: TGTGCCAGCAGAGAAGGGAACACAGATACGCAGTATTTT. Its protein product is CASREGNTDTQYF. V usage is TRBV7-9 and J usage is TRBJ2-3; D unclear. Germline assignment: CDR1 SEHNR and CDR2 FQNEAQ (reference sequence). V shed 6 bases and J shed 2 bases, with 9 bases lying between them. The CDR3 consists of 13 residues.

This clonotype was recorded at least ten times. The rearrangement links TRBV7-8 to TRBJ2-1; weak D call: TRBD2 (6 bases). This CDR3 is built from 12 residues. Per germline, CDR1 SGHVS and CDR2 FQNEAQ. V was cut by 3 bases and J by 10 bases, with 10 bases left in between. Written as DNA, the CDR3 is TGTGCCAGCAGCTTCGGGAGAAAGGAGCAGTTCTTC. It yields the protein CASSFGRKEQFF.

In its sample, this clonotype was seen many times. The rearrangement links TRBV12-3 or TRBV12-4 to TRBJ2-1; 14 bases are a match to TRBD2. The CDR3 has 16 residues. The V segment lost 6 bases and the J segment 8 bases; nucleotides outside the gene matches: 9. The CDR3 region is CASSLPTSGRGYEQFF. The CDR3 DNA sequence: TGTGCCAGCAGCCTCCCGACTAGCGGGAGGGGCTATGAGCAGTTCTTC.

This clonotype was counted many times. The V call is TRBV6-1, the J call TRBJ1-1, with unresolved D. The length of the CDR3 is 13 residues. The germline gives CDR1 MNHNS, CDR2 SASEGT. V was pared by 5 bases and J by 3 bases, with 10 bases between. CDR3 DNA sequence: TGTGCCAGCAGTTACGTGGGGTACACTGAAGCTTTCTTT. Its translation is CASSYVGYTEAFF.

This clonotype has at least ten counts. The chain has TRBV7-9 and TRBJ2-7, with D possibly TRBD1 on 5 matching bases. Per the germline V gene, CDR1 is SEHNR and CDR2 is FQNEAQ (reference sequence). V dropped 1 base and J dropped 0 bases, with 16 bases sitting between them. The CDR3 runs to 17 residues. CDR3 region: CASSLGLVGASSYEQYF. The CDR3 DNA sequence: TGTGCCAGCAGCTTAGGATTGGTAGGGGCCAGCTCCTACGAGCAGTACTTC.